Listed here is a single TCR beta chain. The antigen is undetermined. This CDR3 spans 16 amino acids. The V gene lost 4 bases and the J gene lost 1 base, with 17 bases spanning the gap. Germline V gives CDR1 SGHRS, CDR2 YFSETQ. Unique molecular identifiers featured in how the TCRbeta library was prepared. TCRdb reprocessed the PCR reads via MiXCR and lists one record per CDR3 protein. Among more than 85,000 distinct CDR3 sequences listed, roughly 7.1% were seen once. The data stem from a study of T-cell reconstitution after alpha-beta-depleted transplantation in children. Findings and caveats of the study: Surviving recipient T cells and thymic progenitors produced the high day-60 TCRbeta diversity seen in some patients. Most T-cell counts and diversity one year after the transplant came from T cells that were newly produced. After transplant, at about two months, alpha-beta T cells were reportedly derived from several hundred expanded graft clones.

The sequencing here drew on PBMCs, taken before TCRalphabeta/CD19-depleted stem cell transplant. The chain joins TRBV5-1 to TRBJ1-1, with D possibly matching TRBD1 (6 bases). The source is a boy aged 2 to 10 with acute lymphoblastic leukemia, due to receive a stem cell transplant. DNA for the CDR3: TGCGCCAGCAGCCCAGGGGACCGCCTCACGAACACTGAAGCTTTCTTT. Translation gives CASSPGDRLTNTEAFF. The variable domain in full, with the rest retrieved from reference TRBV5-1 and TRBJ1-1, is KAGVTQTPRYLIKTRGQQVTLSCSPISGHRSVSWYQQTPGQGLQFLFEYFSETQRNKGNFPGRFSGRQFSNSRSEMNVSTLELGDSALYLCASSPGDRLTNTEAFFGQGTRLTVV.